This entry lists 16 T cell receptor beta chains sequenced from one sample in a study of T cell responses to AZD1222 COVID-19 vaccine. Libraries were prepared by immunoSEQ multiplex PCR; TCRdb keeps only in-frame clonotypes and omits some of them. Of 160,000 or so clones in the sample, roughly 90% were seen once. The sequencing here drew on peripheral blood, taken 28 days after the second AZD1222 dose. The receptors here all came from an adult who received the AZD1222 COVID-19 vaccine.

The gene calls are TRBV30 and TRBJ1-3, with no clear D. The CDR3 is 15 residues long. CDR1 and CDR2 from the germline V gene are GTSNPN and SVGIG (reference sequence). V was trimmed by 2 bases and J by 4 bases, leaving 15 bases between them. The CDR3: CAWSTRSRLGNTIYF. CDR3 in DNA: TGTGCCTGGAGTACAAGAAGCCGATTAGGAAACACCATATATTTT.

This chain uses TRBV13 with TRBJ1-3, with D perhaps matching TRBD1 (5 bases). The CDR3 contains 16 residues. Trimming pared 1 base from V and 4 bases from J, leaving 14 bases between. CDR1 and CDR2 from the germline V gene are PRHDT and FYEKMQ (reference sequence). CDR3 bases: TGTGCCAGCAGCTTAGTTCGGGTGGGACTCGGAAACACCATATATTTT. Protein: CASSLVRVGLGNTIYF.

The chain is built from TRBV18 and TRBJ2-7, with no clear D. The germline V and J ends were trimmed by 2 bases and 7 bases, with 12 bases remaining between them. Germline lookup yields CDR1 KGHSH and CDR2 LQKENI. CDR3 length: 13 amino acids. The CDR3 protein is CASSPDQVWEQYF. DNA for the CDR3: TGTGCCAGCTCACCAGATCAGGTGTGGGAGCAGTACTTC. Based on the CDR3 plus reference TRBV18 and TRBJ2-7, the full variable domain is NAGVMQNPRHLVRRRGQEARLRCSPMKGHSHVYWYRQLPEEGLKFMVYLQKENIIDESGMPKERFSAEFPKEGPSILRIQQVVRGDSAAYFCASSPDQVWEQYFGPGTRLTVT.

The chain links TRBV18 to TRBJ1-2; tentatively, D is TRBD1 (6 bases). The CDR3 spans 13 residues. The V gene's germline CDR1 is KGHSH and CDR2 LQKENI. Trimming took 4 bases from V and 5 from J, leaving 11 bases between them. The CDR3 DNA follows: TGTGCCAGCTCACAACAGGGAGAGTATGGCTACACCTTC. Encoded protein: CASSQQGEYGYTF.

The V and J genes are TRBV10-3 and TRBJ2-7; 10 bases are a match to TRBD1. CDR1 and CDR2 (germline): ENHRY, SYGVKD. The CDR3 runs to 16 residues. The V gene end was trimmed by 4 bases and the J gene end by 8 bases; junction bases not matched to a gene: 14. The CDR3 DNA reads as TGTGCCATCAGTGCGGGACAGGGGACAGGGGTCCACAAGCAGTACTTC. Its protein product is CAISAGQGTGVHKQYF.

The genes are TRBV11-2 and TRBJ1-5; D is unclear. Germline CDR1 and CDR2: SGHAT and FQNNGV. The CDR3 contains 14 residues. Trimming cost V 1 base and J 5 bases, with 9 bases left between them. The CDR3 reads CASSLVNRYQPQHF. DNA of the CDR3: TGTGCCAGCAGCTTAGTTAACCGATATCAGCCCCAGCATTTT.

V usage is TRBV11-2 and J usage is TRBJ2-5, with a possible D match to TRBD1 (5 bases). The V gene's germline CDR1 is SGHAT and CDR2 FQNNGV. The V and J ends lost 10 bases and 5 bases respectively, with 20 bases between them. The CDR3 is 14 amino acids. The CDR3 bases are TGTGCCACCCGATATACAGGCGCCGGGGAGACCCAGTACTTC. Its protein product is CATRYTGAGETQYF.

J is TRBJ1-1 and V is TRBV9, with 9 positions matching TRBD1. The CDR3 runs 15 residues. The V gene's germline CDR1 is SGDLS and CDR2 YYNGEE. The V segment lost 4 bases and the J segment 2 bases; nucleotides outside the gene matches: 6. Here the CDR3 DNA reads TGTGCCAGCAGCTTCACAGGGGGCCCAAACACTGAAGCTTTCTTT. Its translation is CASSFTGGPNTEAFF.

This clone was seen only once. V gene TRBV2 combines with J gene TRBJ2-1; TRBD2 agrees at 11 bases. The trim removed 8 bases at V and 6 bases at J, leaving 9 bases unmatched. The CDR3 is 15 residues long. Germline values: CDR1 SNHLY, CDR2 FYNNEI. In DNA form, the CDR3 reads TGTGCCAGCCAAAGGGTTGGGACTAGCGGCAATGAGCAGTTCTTC. It encodes CASQRVGTSGNEQFF.

The J gene is TRBJ2-2, the V gene TRBV7-2; D is perhaps TRBD1 (6 bases). CDR1 is SGHTA and CDR2 is FQGNSA in the germline V gene. Trimming removed 5 bases at V and 2 bases at J, with 15 bases between. The CDR3 spans 16 residues. CDR3 sequence: CASSLTGVFNTGELFF. Here the CDR3 DNA reads TGTGCCAGCAGCCTGACAGGAGTGTTCAACACCGGGGAGCTGTTTTTT.

CDR3 DNA sequence: TGCGCCAGCAGCTTTTTGCCGGCTTCGGGGTATGGCTACACCTTC. It encodes CASSFLPASGYGYTF. This sequence joins TRBV5-1 and TRBJ1-2; D gene uncertain. In germline, CDR1 is SGHRS, CDR2 YFSETQ. V lost 2 bases and J 5 bases, leaving 16 bases between the germline ends. This CDR3 region has 15 residues.

The chain recombines TRBV27 with TRBJ2-1; either TRBD1 or TRBD2 may fit D (6 bases each). This CDR3 comprises 14 residues. CDR1 is MNHEY, CDR2 SMNVEV, per germline (reference sequence). V was shortened by 6 bases and J by 2 bases, with 11 bases between the two germline ends. The CDR3 spells CASSQGGPYNEQFF. The CDR3 coding sequence is TGTGCCAGCAGCCAAGGGGGGCCCTACAATGAGCAGTTCTTC.

The rearrangement joins TRBV30 to TRBJ2-1; D is uncertain. The CDR3 covers 12 residues. Germline CDR1 and CDR2: GTSNPN and SVGIG (reference sequence). Trimming pared 0 bases from V and 8 bases from J, leaving 8 bases between. CDR3 DNA sequence: TGTGCCTGGAGTGTAAGGCGAGATGAGCAGTTCTTC. Its protein is CAWSVRRDEQFF.

The V call is TRBV7-9, the J call TRBJ1-2; D is perhaps TRBD1 (6 bases). With 5 bases removed from V and 4 bases from J, the gap between germline ends came to 17 bases. Germline assignment: CDR1 SEHNR and CDR2 FQNEAQ (reference sequence). The CDR3 sequence is 15 residues long. The CDR3, as DNA: TGTGCCAGCAGCCGAACCCTGGACAGCTTCTATGGCTACACCTTC. Its protein product is CASSRTLDSFYGYTF. Full variable domain (remainder filled in from reference TRBV7-9 and TRBJ1-2): DTGVSQNPRHKITKRGQNVTFRCDPISEHNRLYWYRQTLGQGPEFLTYFQNEAQLEKSRLLSDRFSAERPKGSFSTLEIQRTEQGDSAMYLCASSRTLDSFYGYTFGSGTRLTVV.

This chain links TRBV30 with TRBJ1-1; no clear D. CDR1 is GTSNPN, CDR2 SVGIG, per germline (reference sequence). The CDR3 is 12 residues long. Trimming removed 2 bases from V and 3 bases from J, with 7 bases in between. As DNA, the CDR3 is TGTGCCTGGAGTCAGGCAGACACTGAAGCTTTCTTT. Translation: CAWSQADTEAFF.

This clone has at least ten counts. The V and J genes are TRBV2 and TRBJ1-1; D possibly corresponds to TRBD1 (5 bases). Looked up from germline, CDR1 is SNHLY and CDR2 is FYNNEI. The CDR3 extends over 14 amino acids. The germline V and J ends were trimmed by 7 bases and 0 bases, with 12 bases remaining between them. CDR3 in amino acids: CASIRAPMNTEAFF. The CDR3 bases are TGTGCCAGCATCAGGGCCCCCATGAACACTGAAGCTTTCTTT.